These T cell receptor beta chains were read from a single sample in a study of OX40 agonist ivuxolimab in advanced cancers. Produced via immunoSEQ multiplex PCR; TCRdb's table is partial and in-frame only. The table shows around 40,000 clones, with about 80% occurring only once. Material: CD4+ or CD8+ T cells sorted from blood, obtained in a trial of the OX40 agonist ivuxolimab. Source of these receptors: an adult with an advanced solid tumor such as melanoma, head and neck, liver or kidney cancer. The CDR3 runs from the conserved cysteine through the conserved F or W. The D gene is left open where the match is weak. Expanded clones get a size class; other rows say once, few or many, or leave the size out.

j_call: TRBJ1-4; v_call: TRBV7-2; d_call: TRBD1; clone_size: NA; cdr3_aa: CASSVDRGFNEKLFF; cdr3_nt: TGTGCCAGCAGCGTTGACAGGGGATTTAATGAAAAACTGTTTTTT
j_call: TRBJ2-7; v_call: TRBV7-9; d_call: TRBD1; clone_size: once; cdr3_aa: CASIMTGGHEQYF; cdr3_nt: TGTGCCAGCATTATGACAGGGGGACACGAGCAGTACTTC
j_call: TRBJ2-7; v_call: TRBV30; d_call: TRBD1; clone_size: NA; cdr3_aa: CAADRGGHEQYF; cdr3_nt: TGTGCCGCCGACAGGGGCGGCCACGAGCAGTACTTC
j_call: TRBJ2-7; v_call: TRBV30; d_call: NA; clone_size: NA; cdr3_aa: CAWSVCRLSEQYF; cdr3_nt: TGTGCCTGGAGTGTATGCCGTCTTAGCGAGCAGTACTTC
j_call: TRBJ1-4; v_call: TRBV15; d_call: NA; clone_size: NA; cdr3_aa: CATAITSRGALYEDKLFF; cdr3_nt: TGTGCCACCGCTATCACGTCGAGGGGGGCATTATATGAGGATAAACTGTTTTTT
j_call: TRBJ1-6; v_call: TRBV7-9; d_call: NA; clone_size: NA; cdr3_aa: CASRSTASSYNSPLHF; cdr3_nt: TGTGCCAGCAGGTCAACAGCAAGCTCCTATAATTCACCCCTCCACTTT
j_call: TRBJ1-5; v_call: TRBV6-5; d_call: TRBD1; clone_size: NA; cdr3_aa: CASSEGQANQPQHF; cdr3_nt: TGTGCCAGCAGTGAGGGACAGGCAAATCAGCCCCAGCATTTT
j_call: TRBJ2-6; v_call: TRBV9; d_call: NA; clone_size: NA; cdr3_aa: CASSVASGASGANVLTF; cdr3_nt: TGTGCCAGCAGCGTAGCTAGTGGTGCCTCTGGGGCCAACGTCCTGACTTTC
j_call: TRBJ2-2; v_call: TRBV9; d_call: NA; clone_size: NA; cdr3_aa: CASSVVATTGELFF; cdr3_nt: TGTGCCAGCAGCGTAGTTGCGACGACCGGGGAGCTGTTTTTT
j_call: TRBJ1-1; v_call: TRBV7-3; d_call: NA; clone_size: NA; cdr3_aa: CASSLTGPNTEAFF; cdr3_nt: TGTGCCAGCAGCTTGACAGGCCCTAACACTGAAGCTTTCTTT
j_call: TRBJ2-7; v_call: TRBV10-2; d_call: TRBD2; clone_size: NA; cdr3_aa: CASREGLAGVYEQYF; cdr3_nt: TGCGCCAGCAGGGAGGGACTAGCGGGAGTGTACGAGCAGTACTTC
j_call: TRBJ2-7; v_call: TRBV18; d_call: TRBD1; clone_size: NA; cdr3_aa: CASSPSGQGAYEQYF; cdr3_nt: TGTGCCAGCTCACCCTCGGGACAGGGGGCTTACGAGCAGTACTTC